This TCR beta chain is from a study of T cells in Graves' hyperthyroidism and ophthalmopathy. This CDR3 has 15 amino acids. Unmatched junction bases numbered 5, after V lost 2 bases and J lost 2 bases. Germline CDR1 is LGHNA and CDR2 is YSLEER. This clonotype has a count of ten or more. TCR beta CDR3 regions were amplified from RNA transcripts. HTBI primers were the set used in a first-round RT-PCR of the TCR CDR3. Via MiXCR, TCRdb re-called the multiplex PCR reads, giving one row per CDR3 protein. The repertoire holds roughly 400,000 distinct CDR3 sequences, around a sixth seen once, with roughly 26% in the top ten.

This receptor was taken from a woman aged 18-29 years with Graves' hyperthyroidism that later progressed to Graves' ophthalmopathy. This chain uses TRBV4-3 with TRBJ1-2; 7 positions match TRBD1. The sample taken for sequencing was blood. The CDR3 region has the DNA TGCGCCAGCAGCCAAACGACAGGGCGGAACTATGGCTACACCTTC. Translation: CASSQTTGRNYGYTF.